The TCR beta chain under discussion was sequenced for a study of CDR3 diversity in severe acne. TCRdb reanalysed the PCR reads using MiXCR and keeps one entry per CDR3 protein. The sample yields more than 85,000 distinct CDR3 sequences, roughly half seen once. Ten or more counts support this clonotype. Trimming removed 6 bases at V and 2 bases at J, with 11 bases between. The germline V gene has CDR1 MNHNS and CDR2 SASEGT. The CDR3 loop spans 14 amino acids. This TCR derives from a male donor with acne. The sequencing input was blood. V gene TRBV6-1 combines with J gene TRBJ2-1; a weak D match, TRBD2 (6 bases). CDR3 sequence (DNA): TGTGCCAGCAGACTTAGCGGAACCTACAATGAGCAGTTCTTC. It codes for CASRLSGTYNEQFF.